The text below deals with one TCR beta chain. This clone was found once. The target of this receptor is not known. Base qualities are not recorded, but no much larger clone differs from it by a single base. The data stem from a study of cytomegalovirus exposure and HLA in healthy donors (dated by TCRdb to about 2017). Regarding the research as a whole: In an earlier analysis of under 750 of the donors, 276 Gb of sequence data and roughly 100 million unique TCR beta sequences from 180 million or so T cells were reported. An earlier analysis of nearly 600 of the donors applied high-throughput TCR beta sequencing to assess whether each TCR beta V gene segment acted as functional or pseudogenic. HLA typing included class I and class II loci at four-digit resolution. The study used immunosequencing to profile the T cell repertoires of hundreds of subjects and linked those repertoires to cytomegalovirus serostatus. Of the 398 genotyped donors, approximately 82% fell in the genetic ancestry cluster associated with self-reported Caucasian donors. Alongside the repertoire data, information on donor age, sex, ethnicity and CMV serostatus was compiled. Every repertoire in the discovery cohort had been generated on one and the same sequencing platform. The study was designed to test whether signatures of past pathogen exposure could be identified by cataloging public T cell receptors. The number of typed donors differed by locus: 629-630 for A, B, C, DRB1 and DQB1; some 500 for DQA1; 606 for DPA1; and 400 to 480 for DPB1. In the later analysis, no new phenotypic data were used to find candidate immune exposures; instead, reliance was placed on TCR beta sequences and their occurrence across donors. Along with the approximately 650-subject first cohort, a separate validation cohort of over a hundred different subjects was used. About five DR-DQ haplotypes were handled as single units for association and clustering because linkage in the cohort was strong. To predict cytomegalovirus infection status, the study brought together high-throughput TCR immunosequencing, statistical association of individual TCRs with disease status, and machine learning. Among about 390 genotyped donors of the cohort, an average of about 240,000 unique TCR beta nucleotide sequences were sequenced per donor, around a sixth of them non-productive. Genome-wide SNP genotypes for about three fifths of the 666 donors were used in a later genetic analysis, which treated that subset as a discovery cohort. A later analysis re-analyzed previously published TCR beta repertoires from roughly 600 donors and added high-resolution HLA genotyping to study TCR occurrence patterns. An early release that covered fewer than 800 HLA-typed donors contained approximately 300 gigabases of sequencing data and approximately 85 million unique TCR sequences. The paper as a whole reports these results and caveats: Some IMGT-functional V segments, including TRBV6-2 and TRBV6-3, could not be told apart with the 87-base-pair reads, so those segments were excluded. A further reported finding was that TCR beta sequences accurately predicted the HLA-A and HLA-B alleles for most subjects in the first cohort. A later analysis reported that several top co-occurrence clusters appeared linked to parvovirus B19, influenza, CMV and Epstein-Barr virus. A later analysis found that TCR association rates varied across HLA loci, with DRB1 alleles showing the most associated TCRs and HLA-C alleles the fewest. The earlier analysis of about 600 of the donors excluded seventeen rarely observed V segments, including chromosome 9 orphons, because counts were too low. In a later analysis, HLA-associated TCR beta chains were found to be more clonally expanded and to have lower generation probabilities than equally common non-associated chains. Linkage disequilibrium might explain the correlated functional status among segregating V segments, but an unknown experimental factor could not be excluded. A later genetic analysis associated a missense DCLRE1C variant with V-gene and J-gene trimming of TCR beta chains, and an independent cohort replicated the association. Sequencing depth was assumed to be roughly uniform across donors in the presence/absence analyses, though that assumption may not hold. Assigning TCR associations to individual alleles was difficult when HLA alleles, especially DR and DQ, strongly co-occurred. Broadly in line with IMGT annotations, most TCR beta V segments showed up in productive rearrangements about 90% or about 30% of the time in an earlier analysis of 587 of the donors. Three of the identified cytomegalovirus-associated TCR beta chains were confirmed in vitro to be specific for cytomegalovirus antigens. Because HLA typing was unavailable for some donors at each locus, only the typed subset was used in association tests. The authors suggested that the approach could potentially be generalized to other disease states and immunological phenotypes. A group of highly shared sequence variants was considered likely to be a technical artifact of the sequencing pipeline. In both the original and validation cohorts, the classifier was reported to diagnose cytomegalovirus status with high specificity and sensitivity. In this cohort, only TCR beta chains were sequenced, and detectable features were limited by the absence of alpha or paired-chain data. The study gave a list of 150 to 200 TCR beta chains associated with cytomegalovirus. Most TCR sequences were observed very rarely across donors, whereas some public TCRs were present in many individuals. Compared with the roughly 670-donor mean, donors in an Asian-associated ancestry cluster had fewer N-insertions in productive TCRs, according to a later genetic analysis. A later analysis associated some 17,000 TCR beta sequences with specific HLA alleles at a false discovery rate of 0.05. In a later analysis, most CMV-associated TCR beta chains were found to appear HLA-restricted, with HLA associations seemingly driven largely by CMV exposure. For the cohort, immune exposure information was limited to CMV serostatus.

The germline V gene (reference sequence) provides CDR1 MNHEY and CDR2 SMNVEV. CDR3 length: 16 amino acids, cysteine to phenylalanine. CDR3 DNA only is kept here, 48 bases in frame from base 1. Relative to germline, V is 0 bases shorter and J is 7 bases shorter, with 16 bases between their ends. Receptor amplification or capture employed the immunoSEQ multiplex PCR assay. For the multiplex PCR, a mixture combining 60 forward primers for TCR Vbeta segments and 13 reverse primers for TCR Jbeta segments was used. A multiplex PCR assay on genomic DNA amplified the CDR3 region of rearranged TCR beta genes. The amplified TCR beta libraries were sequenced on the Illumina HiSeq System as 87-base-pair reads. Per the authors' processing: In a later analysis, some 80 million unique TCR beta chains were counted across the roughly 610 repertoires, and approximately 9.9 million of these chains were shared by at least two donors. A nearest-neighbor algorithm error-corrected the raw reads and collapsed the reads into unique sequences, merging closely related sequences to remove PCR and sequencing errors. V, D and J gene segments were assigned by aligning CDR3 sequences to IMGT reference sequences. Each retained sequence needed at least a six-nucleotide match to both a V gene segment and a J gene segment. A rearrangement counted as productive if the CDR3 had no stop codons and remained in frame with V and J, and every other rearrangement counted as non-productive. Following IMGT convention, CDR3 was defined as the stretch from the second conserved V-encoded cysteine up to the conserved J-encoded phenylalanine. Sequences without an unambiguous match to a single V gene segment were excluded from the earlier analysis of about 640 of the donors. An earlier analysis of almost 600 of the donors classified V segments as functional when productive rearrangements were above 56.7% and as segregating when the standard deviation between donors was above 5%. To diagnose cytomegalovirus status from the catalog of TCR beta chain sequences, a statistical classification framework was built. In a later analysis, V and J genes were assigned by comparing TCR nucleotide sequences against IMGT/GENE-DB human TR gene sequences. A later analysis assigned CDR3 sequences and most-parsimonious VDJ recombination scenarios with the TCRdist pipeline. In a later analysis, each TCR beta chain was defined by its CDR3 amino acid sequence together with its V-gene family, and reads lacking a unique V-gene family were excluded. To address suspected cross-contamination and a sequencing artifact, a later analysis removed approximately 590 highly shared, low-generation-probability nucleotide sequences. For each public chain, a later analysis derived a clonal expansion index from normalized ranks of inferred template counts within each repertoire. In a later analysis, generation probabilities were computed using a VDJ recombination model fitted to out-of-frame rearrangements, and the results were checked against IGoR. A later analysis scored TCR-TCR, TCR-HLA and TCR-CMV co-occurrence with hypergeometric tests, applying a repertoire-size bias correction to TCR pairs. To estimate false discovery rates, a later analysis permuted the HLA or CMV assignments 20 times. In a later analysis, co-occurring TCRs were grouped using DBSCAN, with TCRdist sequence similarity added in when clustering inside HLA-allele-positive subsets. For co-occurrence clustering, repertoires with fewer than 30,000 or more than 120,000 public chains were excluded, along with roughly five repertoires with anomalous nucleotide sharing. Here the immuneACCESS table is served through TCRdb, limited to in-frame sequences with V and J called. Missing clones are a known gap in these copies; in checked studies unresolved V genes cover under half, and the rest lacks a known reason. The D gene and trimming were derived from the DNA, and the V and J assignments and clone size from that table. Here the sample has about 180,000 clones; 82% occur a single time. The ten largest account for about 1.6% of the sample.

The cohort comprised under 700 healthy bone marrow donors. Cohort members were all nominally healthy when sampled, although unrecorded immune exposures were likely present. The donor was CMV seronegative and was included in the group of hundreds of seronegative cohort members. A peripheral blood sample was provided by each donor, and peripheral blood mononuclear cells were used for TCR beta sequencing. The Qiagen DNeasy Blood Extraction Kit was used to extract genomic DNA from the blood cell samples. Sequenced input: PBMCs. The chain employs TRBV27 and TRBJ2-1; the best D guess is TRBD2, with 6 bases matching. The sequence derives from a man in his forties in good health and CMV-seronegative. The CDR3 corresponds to CASSLSYRWGVNEQFF. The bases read TGTGCCAGCAGTTTATCCTATAGGTGGGGGGTGAATGAGCAGTTCTTC.